Shown below are 7 T cell receptor beta chains from a single sample sequenced in a study of cytomegalovirus exposure and HLA in healthy donors. Some clones are missing from TCRdb's copy, which holds only in-frame ones; the method was immunoSEQ multiplex PCR. The table has some 120,000 clones, roughly 95% seen once; the top ten hold about 1.7%. The sequenced sample consisted of PBMCs. The receptors come from a man between 18 and 29 years old in good health and CMV-seronegative.

V usage is TRBV29-1 and J usage is TRBJ2-7, with 8 bases lining up with TRBD1. This CDR3 is 12 amino acids long. With V trimmed by 1 base and J by 5 bases, 1 base remained unmatched. Germline CDR1 SQVTM, CDR2 ANQGSEA. Here the CDR3 reads CSVEGTGNEQYF. The CDR3 nucleotides are TGCAGCGTTGAAGGGACAGGGAACGAGCAGTACTTC.

The sample holds one count of this clone. The chain has TRBV7-2 and TRBJ2-1; TRBD2 aligns across 8 bases. V lost 5 bases and J lost 8; bases outside the gene matches: 8. Germline CDR1 SGHTA, CDR2 FQGNSA. This CDR3 has 14 amino acids. The CDR3 DNA follows: TGTGCCAGCAGCATGACCAGCGGGAGTTATGAGCAGTTCTTC. This codes for CASSMTSGSYEQFF.

The chain is built from TRBV6-5 and TRBJ1-1; D is uncertain. This CDR3 contains 15 residues. V was pared by 7 bases and J by 5 bases, with 20 bases between. The V gene's germline CDR1 is MNHEY and CDR2 SVGAGI. The CDR3 nucleotides are TGTGCCAGCATCCCAGGTTCGGCCGGTTTGACTGAAGCTTTCTTT. This encodes CASIPGSAGLTEAFF.

A few counts support this clone. The same CDR3 can be traced to other DNA sequences in this sample. The V and J genes are TRBV6-1 and TRBJ1-3; D is unclear. The germline V gene encodes CDR1 MNHNS and CDR2 SASEGT. Trimming left V 0 bases short and J 0 bases short, with 6 bases between. The CDR3 covers 15 residues. CDR3 sequence reads: CASSEAPSSGNTIYF. CDR3 nucleotides: TGTGCCAGCAGTGAAGCGCCGAGCTCTGGAAACACCATATATTTT.

A note on this clone: One end of the junction varies from germline; a read error may be responsible. J is TRBJ2-2 and V is TRBV19; D possibly corresponds to TRBD2 (5 bases). Germline lookup yields CDR1 LNHDA and CDR2 SQIVND (reference sequence). The CDR3 covers 16 residues. CDR3 nucleotides: TGTGCCAGTACTATATGGGAGTCAGCCGGACCCGGGGAGCTGTTTTTT. As protein: CASTIWESAGPGELFF.

V usage is TRBV19 and J usage is TRBJ2-7; TRBD1 agrees at 10 bases. This CDR3 has 17 residues. Germline-derived CDR1 and CDR2 are LNHDA and SQIVND (reference sequence). V shed 8 bases and J 3 bases; nucleotides not matched to a gene: 16. CDR3 residues: CASSRQGATLGGYEQYF. The CDR3 DNA is TGTGCCAGTTCCCGACAGGGGGCCACCTTAGGGGGCTACGAGCAGTACTTC. Using reference TRBV19 and TRBJ2-7 for the parts outside the CDR3, the full variable domain is DGGITQSPKYLFRKEGQNVTLSCEQNLNHDAMYWYRQDPGQGLRLIYYSQIVNDFQKGDIAEGYSVSREKKESFPLTVTSAQKNPTAFYLCASSRQGATLGGYEQYFGPGTRLTVT.

The V gene is TRBV28, the J gene TRBJ1-1, with D possibly TRBD1 on 6 matching bases. V was cut by 3 bases and J by 5 bases, with 13 bases left in between. CDR3 size: 14 residues. Germline lookup yields CDR1 MDHEN and CDR2 SYDVKM. The DNA for the CDR3 is TGTGCCAGCAGTTTCAACAGGGTTGGTACTGAAGCTTTCTTT. It translates to CASSFNRVGTEAFF.